Below are 17 T cell receptor beta chains sequenced from a single sample in a study of vaccination and CD4 T cells after COVID-19. These receptors are not linked to any known antigen. Scientists ran DNA taken from cultured CD4+ T cells through the Oncomine TCR Beta short-read assay for sequencing. Using its own MiXCR run on the PCR reads, TCRdb lists one record per CDR3 protein. The data contain 20,000 or so distinct CDR3 sequences, approximately 40% of them seen just once; the ten biggest clones take up around 13%. As for treatment: approximately nine-day PBMC culture with coronavirus spike peptide pools or control peptides (ViraFEST assay). The sequenced material came from CD4+ T cells from blood, cultured in vitro. All receptors come from a human donor who had recovered from COVID-19.

The rearrangement joins TRBV24-1 to TRBJ2-1, with 10 bases that match TRBD2. The CDR3 is made up of 19 amino acids. Trimming cost V 5 bases and J 4 bases; bases outside gene matches: 16. Germline assignment: CDR1 KGHDR and CDR2 SFDVKD. DNA of the CDR3: TGTGCCACCAGTGGACCTAGCGGGAGAGGGGCTCGGGGTTACAATGAGCAGTTCTTC. Translating gives CATSGPSGRGARGYNEQFF.

In its sample, this clonotype was seen a few times. The genes are TRBV19 and TRBJ1-3; TRBD1 aligns across 9 bases. Germline V gives CDR1 LNHDA, CDR2 SQIVND (reference sequence). This CDR3 is 16 amino acids long. Losses at the gene ends were 4 bases for V and 2 bases for J; bases not matched to a gene: 6. The CDR3 reads CASSKSQGAAGNTIYF. The CDR3 nucleotides are TGTGCCAGTAGTAAGTCACAGGGGGCAGCTGGAAACACCATATATTTT.

J is TRBJ2-7 and V is TRBV5-6; 9 positions agree with TRBD1. CDR1 SGHDT and CDR2 YYEEEE come from the germline V gene. The J segment lost 0 bases and the V segment lost 5 bases, leaving 9 bases of the junction unmatched. This CDR3 comprises 16 residues. CDR3 amino acids: CASRHNRGLDSYEQYF. As DNA, the CDR3 is TGTGCCAGCAGACATAACAGGGGGCTGGACTCCTACGAGCAGTACTTC.

The rearrangement joins TRBV15 to TRBJ1-3, with D unresolved. The CDR3 length is 15 residues. Trimming pared 5 bases from V and 3 bases from J, leaving 14 bases between. The germline gives CDR1 LNHNV, CDR2 YYDKDF (reference sequence). The CDR3, as DNA: TGTGCCACCAGCCCCCGCAGGTCGGATGGAAACACCATATATTTT. Its protein is CATSPRRSDGNTIYF.

The rearrangement uses TRBV20-1 and TRBJ1-5, with D possibly matching TRBD1 (5 bases). Germline loops: CDR1 DFQATT, CDR2 SNEGSKA (reference sequence). V shed 3 bases and J shed 0 bases, with 12 bases lying between them. The CDR3 sequence is 15 residues long. The chain's CDR3 is CSASGTSDSNQPQHF. The DNA for the CDR3 is TGCAGTGCTAGTGGGACGTCGGATAGCAATCAGCCCCAGCATTTT.

This chain links TRBV6-8 with TRBJ1-2; tentatively, D is TRBD1 (6 bases). CDR3 length: 17 residues. Germline V gene sequence: CDR1 MNHGY, CDR2 SAAAGT. V lost 0 bases, J lost 8 bases, and 22 bases lay in between. The DNA of the CDR3 is TGTGCCAGCAGTTACTCATACGCAAGGACAGTTCCTCAAGGCTACACCTTC. Its protein product is CASSYSYARTVPQGYTF.

The rearrangement joins TRBV19 to TRBJ1-4; TRBD1 matches 10 bases. Trimming took 3 bases from V and 6 from J; bases not matched to a gene: 4. This CDR3 is built from 15 residues. Germline loops: CDR1 LNHDA, CDR2 SQIVND (reference sequence). CDR3 nucleotide sequence: TGTGCCAGTAGTATTATCGGGACAGGGGATGAAAAACTGTTTTTT. Encoded protein: CASSIIGTGDEKLFF.

This chain joins TRBV20-1 and TRBJ2-2; TRBD1 is a possible D gene (7 bases). Trimming took 1 base from V and 1 from J, leaving 13 bases between them. Germline values: CDR1 DFQATT, CDR2 SNEGSKA (reference sequence). The CDR3 totals 16 residues. The CDR3 bases are TGCAGTGCTAGAGCGGCGGGACAGATGAACACCGGGGAGCTGTTTTTT. Translated, it gives CSARAAGQMNTGELFF.

The V gene is TRBV6-1, the J gene TRBJ1-1; 7 bases match TRBD1. Looked up from germline, CDR1 is MNHNS and CDR2 is SASEGT. This CDR3 has 13 amino acids. Unmatched junction bases numbered 8, after V lost 8 bases and J lost 5 bases. The CDR3 DNA reads TGTGCCAGCGGATCGAACAGGGGAACTGAAGCTTTCTTT. It codes for CASGSNRGTEAFF.

This clonotype was recorded a few times. The rearrangement links TRBV7-3 to TRBJ1-6; possible D gene TRBD1, 5 bases. CDR1 SGHTA and CDR2 FQGTGA come from the germline V gene. Trimming removed 6 bases from V and 12 bases from J, with 15 bases in between. This CDR3 comprises 13 residues. The CDR3 here is CASSPGGDGPLHF. CDR3 in DNA: TGTGCCAGCAGTCCTGGGGGGGATGGACCCCTCCACTTT.

The chain couples TRBV10-3 to TRBJ2-5; 13 nucleotides line up with TRBD2. CDR1 ENHRY and CDR2 SYGVKD come from the germline V gene. CDR3 length: 17 residues. The V and J ends lost 5 bases and 5 bases, in that order; junction bases with no gene match: 11. The CDR3: CAISPRTSGGSLETQYF. For the CDR3, the DNA is TGTGCCATCAGTCCCAGGACTAGCGGGGGTTCCTTGGAGACCCAGTACTTC.

The CDR3 nucleotides are TGCAGTGCTTGGGGACAGGGGACTAGCGGAGAGCAGTTCTTC. Translation: CSAWGQGTSGEQFF. The chain has TRBV20-1 and TRBJ2-1; tentatively, D is TRBD2 (11 bases). Germline assignment: CDR1 DFQATT and CDR2 SNEGSKA (reference sequence). The CDR3 runs to 14 residues. V was pared by 5 bases and J by 10 bases, with 21 bases between.

The genes are TRBV6-2 or TRBV6-3 and TRBJ2-7; D tentatively reads TRBD1 or TRBD2 (5 bases each). Germline V gene sequence: CDR1 MNHEY, CDR2 SVGEGT. This CDR3 contains 15 residues. V gave up 2 bases and J gave up 3 bases, with 14 bases separating them. In DNA form, the CDR3 reads TGTGCCAGCAGTTACCGGGGACGGCAGTACTACGAGCAGTACTTC. Its protein product is CASSYRGRQYYEQYF.

In its sample, this clonotype was seen once. The V and J genes are TRBV5-1 and TRBJ2-5; 7 bases are shared with TRBD1. CDR3 length: 14 residues. V shed 5 bases, J shed 2 bases, and the junction held 6 bases outside the gene matches. CDR1 and CDR2 from the germline V gene are SGHRS and YFSETQ. In DNA form, the CDR3 reads TGCGCCAGCAGAGAGAGACAGGGACAAGAGACCCAGTACTTC. The encoded protein is CASRERQGQETQYF.

This chain uses TRBV7-3 with TRBJ1-5; D is ambiguous. CDR3 size: 15 residues. The V end was cut by 2 bases, the J end by 0 bases, with 8 bases between. Germline CDR1 is SGHTA and CDR2 is FQGTGA. In nucleotides, the CDR3 is TGTGCCAGCAGCTTAGGAGAATATAGCAATCAGCCCCAGCATTTT. This sequence encodes CASSLGEYSNQPQHF.

Only a few counts were recorded for this clonotype. The gene calls are TRBV6-1 and TRBJ1-2; 7 bases align to TRBD1. J gave up 4 bases and V 6 bases, and 8 bases lay outside the gene matches. The CDR3 runs to 14 residues. CDR1 and CDR2 from the germline V gene are MNHNS and SASEGT. CDR3 in DNA: TGTGCCAGCAGGGCCACCGACAGGGCCTATGGCTACACCTTC. Protein sequence: CASRATDRAYGYTF.

The chain joins TRBV18 to TRBJ1-6; no clear D gene. This CDR3 spans 13 amino acids. Trimming took off 0 bases at V and 9 bases at J, with 6 bases between the two ends. Germline values: CDR1 KGHSH, CDR2 LQKENI. CDR3 nucleotide sequence: TGTGCCAGCTCACCACCCCAGGTTTCACCCCTCCACTTT. It is translated as CASSPPQVSPLHF. The full variable domain, completed using reference TRBV18 and TRBJ1-6, is NAGVMQNPRHLVRRRGQEARLRCSPMKGHSHVYWYRQLPEEGLKFMVYLQKENIIDESGMPKERFSAEFPKEGPSILRIQQVVRGDSAAYFCASSPPQVSPLHFGNGTRLTVT.